Sequencing of this T cell receptor (beta chain) was carried out in a study of beta chain features in type 1 diabetes. This clone has only a few counts. The antigen is not known. This sample includes further DNA sequences coding for the same CDR3. The whole isolated RNA underwent reverse transcription, so sequencing captured expressed TCRB transcripts. The assay was immunoSEQ multiplex PCR, and TCRdb's table has in-frame clones only and misses some. This sample has about 160,000 clones, with 7.5% to 9.5% found just once. Study-wide points: All four CD4+ subsets from Type 1 diabetes patients carried moderately but significantly shorter TCRB CDR3s.

The CDR3 runs 13 residues. Germline V CDR1 and CDR2: KGHSH, LQKENI. The V and J ends lost 3 bases and 7 bases respectively, with 10 bases between them. V usage is TRBV18 and J usage is TRBJ2-1; no clear D gene. The sample taken for sequencing was central memory CD4+ T cells from blood. This clonotype was sampled from a woman between 18 and 30 years old with type 1 diabetes. The CDR3 region is CASSPGLRNEQFF. CDR3 nucleotide sequence: TGTGCCAGCTCACCCGGCCTGCGGAATGAGCAGTTCTTC.